One T cell receptor beta chain is described in this entry. The antigen is unknown. The data originate from a study of cytomegalovirus exposure and HLA in healthy donors. Study-level information: The approximately 120 validation repertoires and the 666 first-cohort repertoires shared a platform, a later analysis reported.

The donors were part of the validation cohort, which consisted of roughly 110 subjects and was separate from the first cohort of 670 or so subjects. V gave up 3 bases and J gave up 0 bases, with 12 bases separating them. The CDR3 has 16 residues. Looked up from germline, CDR1 is ENHRY and CDR2 is SYGVKD. General study results and limits: Most TCR sequences were rare, but some public TCRs occurred in many donors. Reported results showed that the classifier diagnosed cytomegalovirus status with high specificity and sensitivity.

The protocol was immunoSEQ multiplex PCR, while the TCRdb copy is restricted to in-frame clones and leaves out a portion. The data contain 150,000 to 200,000 clones, more than 80% of them singletons. The sequence was collected from a young woman in good health and CMV-seropositive. This sequence joins TRBV10-3 and TRBJ1-3, with no clear D. The sequenced sample consisted of PBMCs. CDR3 protein: CAISEVTRSSGNTIYF. In DNA form, the CDR3 reads TGTGCCATCAGTGAAGTTACTCGTAGCTCTGGAAACACCATATATTTT.